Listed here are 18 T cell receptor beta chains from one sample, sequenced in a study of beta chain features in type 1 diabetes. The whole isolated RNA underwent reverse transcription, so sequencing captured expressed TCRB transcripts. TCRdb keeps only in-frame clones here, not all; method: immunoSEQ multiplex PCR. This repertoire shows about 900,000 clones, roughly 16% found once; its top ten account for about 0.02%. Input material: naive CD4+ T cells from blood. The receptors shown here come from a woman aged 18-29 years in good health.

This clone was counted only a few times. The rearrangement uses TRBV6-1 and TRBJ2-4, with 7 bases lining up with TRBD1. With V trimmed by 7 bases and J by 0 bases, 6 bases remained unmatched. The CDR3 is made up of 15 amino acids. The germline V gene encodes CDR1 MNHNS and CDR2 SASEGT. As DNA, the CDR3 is TGTGCCAGCAAACAGGGGAAGGTAGCCAAAAACATTCAGTACTTC. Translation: CASKQGKVAKNIQYF.

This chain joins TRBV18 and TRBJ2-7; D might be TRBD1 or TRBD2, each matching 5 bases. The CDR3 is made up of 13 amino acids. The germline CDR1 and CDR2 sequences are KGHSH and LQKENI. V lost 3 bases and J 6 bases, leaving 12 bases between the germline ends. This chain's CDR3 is CASSPGLGPEQYF. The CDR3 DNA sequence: TGTGCCAGCTCACCGGGTCTGGGACCCGAGCAGTACTTC.

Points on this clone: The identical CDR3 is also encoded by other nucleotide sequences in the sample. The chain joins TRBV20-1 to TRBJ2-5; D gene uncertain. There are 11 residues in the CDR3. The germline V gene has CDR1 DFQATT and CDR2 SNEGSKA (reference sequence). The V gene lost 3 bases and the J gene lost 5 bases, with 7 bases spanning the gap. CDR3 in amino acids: CSASLQETQYF. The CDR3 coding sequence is TGCAGTGCTAGCCTACAGGAGACCCAGTACTTC.

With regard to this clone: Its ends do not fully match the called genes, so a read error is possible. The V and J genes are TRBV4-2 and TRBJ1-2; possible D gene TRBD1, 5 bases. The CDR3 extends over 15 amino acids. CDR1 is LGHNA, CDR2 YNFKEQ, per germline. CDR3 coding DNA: TGTGCCAGCACCCAACCGCCCCCAGGGTACTATGGCTACACCTTC. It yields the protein CASTQPPPGYYGYTF.

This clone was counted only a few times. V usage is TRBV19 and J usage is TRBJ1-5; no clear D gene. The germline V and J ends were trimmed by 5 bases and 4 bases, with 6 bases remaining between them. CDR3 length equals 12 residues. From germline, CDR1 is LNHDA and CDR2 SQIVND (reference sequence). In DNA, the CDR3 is TGTGCCAGTAGTCTAGGGAATCAGCCCCAGCATTTT. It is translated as CASSLGNQPQHF. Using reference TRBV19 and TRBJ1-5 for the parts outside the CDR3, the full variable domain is DGGITQSPKYLFRKEGQNVTLSCEQNLNHDAMYWYRQDPGQGLRLIYYSQIVNDFQKGDIAEGYSVSREKKESFPLTVTSAQKNPTAFYLCASSLGNQPQHFGDGTRLSIL.

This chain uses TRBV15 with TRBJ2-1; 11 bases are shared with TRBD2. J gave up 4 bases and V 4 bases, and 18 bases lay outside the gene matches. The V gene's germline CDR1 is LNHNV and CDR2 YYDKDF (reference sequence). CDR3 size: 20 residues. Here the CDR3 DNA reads TGTGCCACCAGCATACCGGGACTAGCGGATGCACGAACCCTTTACAATGAGCAGTTCTTC. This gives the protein CATSIPGLADARTLYNEQFF.

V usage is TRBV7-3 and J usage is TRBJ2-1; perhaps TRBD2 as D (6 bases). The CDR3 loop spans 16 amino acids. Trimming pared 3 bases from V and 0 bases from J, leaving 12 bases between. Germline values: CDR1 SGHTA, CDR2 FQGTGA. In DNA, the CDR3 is TGTGCCAGCAGCTTGACTAGAGGAAGCTCCTACAATGAGCAGTTCTTC. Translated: CASSLTRGSSYNEQFF. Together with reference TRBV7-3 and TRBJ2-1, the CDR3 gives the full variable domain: GAGVSQTPSNKVTEKGKYVELRCDPISGHTALYWYRQSLGQGPEFLIYFQGTGAADDSGLPNDRFFAVRPEGSVSTLKIQRTERGDSAVYLCASSLTRGSSYNEQFFGPGTRLTVL.

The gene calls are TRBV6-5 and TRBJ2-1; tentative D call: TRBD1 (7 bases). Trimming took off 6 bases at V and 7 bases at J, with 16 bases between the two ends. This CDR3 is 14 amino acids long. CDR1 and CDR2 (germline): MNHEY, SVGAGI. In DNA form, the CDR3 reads TGTGCCAGCAGCCAGGGGGGTCCCTGGAATGAGCAGTTCTTC. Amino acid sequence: CASSQGGPWNEQFF.

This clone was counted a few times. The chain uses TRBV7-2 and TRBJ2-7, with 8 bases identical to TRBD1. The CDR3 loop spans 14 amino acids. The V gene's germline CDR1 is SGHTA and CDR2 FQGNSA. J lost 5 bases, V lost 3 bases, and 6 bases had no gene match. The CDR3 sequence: CASSFRPGGDEQYF. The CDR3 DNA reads TGTGCCAGCAGCTTTAGGCCAGGGGGCGACGAGCAGTACTTC.

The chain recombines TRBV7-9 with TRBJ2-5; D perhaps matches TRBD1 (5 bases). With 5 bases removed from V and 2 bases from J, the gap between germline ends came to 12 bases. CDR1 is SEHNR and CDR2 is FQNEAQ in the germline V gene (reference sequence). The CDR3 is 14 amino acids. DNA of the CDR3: TGTGCCAGCAGCCGTAAGACAGTTCAAGAGACCCAGTACTTC. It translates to CASSRKTVQETQYF.

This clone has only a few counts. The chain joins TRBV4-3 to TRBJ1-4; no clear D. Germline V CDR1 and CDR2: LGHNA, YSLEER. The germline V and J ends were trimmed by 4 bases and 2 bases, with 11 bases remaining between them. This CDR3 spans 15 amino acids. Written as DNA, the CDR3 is TGCGCCAGCAGCCGGACCATCGGGACTAATGAAAAACTGTTTTTT. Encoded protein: CASSRTIGTNEKLFF.

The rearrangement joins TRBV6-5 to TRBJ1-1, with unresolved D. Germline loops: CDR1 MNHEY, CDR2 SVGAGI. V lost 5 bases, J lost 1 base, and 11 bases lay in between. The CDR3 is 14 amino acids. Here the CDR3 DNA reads TGTGCCAGCAGTCCGTTGGACTCGAACACTGAAGCTTTCTTT. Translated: CASSPLDSNTEAFF.

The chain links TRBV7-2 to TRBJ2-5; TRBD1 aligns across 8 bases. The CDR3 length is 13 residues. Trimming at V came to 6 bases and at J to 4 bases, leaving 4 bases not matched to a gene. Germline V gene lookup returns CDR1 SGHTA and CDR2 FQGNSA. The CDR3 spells CASRRDRRETQYF. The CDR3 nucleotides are TGTGCCAGCAGACGGGACAGGCGAGAGACCCAGTACTTC.

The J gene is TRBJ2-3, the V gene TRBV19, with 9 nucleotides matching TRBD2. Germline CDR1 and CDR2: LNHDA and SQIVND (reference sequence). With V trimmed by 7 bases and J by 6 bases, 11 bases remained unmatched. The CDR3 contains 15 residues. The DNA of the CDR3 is TGTGCCAGTATGGACCTAGCGGGACTCGTGGATACGCAGTATTTT. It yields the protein CASMDLAGLVDTQYF.

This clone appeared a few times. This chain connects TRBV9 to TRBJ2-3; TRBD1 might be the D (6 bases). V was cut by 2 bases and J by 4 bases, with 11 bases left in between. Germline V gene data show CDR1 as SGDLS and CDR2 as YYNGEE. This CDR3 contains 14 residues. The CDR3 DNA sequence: TGTGCCAGCAGCGTGGGGACATTAGCAGATACGCAGTATTTT. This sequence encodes CASSVGTLADTQYF.

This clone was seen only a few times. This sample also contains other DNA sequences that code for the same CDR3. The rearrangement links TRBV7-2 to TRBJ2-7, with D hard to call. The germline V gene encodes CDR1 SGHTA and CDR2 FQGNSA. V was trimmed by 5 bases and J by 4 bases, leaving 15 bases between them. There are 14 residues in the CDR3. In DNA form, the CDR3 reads TGTGCCAGCAGCCTAGACCGACTCGGGTACGAGCAGTACTTC. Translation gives CASSLDRLGYEQYF. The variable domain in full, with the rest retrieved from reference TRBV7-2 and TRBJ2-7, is GAGVSQSPSNKVTEKGKDVELRCDPISGHTALYWYRQSLGQGLEFLIYFQGNSAPDKSGLPSDRFSAERTGGSVSTLTIQRTQQEDSAVYLCASSLDRLGYEQYFGPGTRLTVT.

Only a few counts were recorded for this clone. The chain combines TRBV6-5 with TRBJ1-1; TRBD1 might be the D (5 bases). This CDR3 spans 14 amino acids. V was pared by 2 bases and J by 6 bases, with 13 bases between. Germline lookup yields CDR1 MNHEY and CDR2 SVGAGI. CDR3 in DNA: TGTGCCAGCAGTTACGGGCAGGGATCGTCTGAAGCTTTCTTT. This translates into CASSYGQGSSEAFF.

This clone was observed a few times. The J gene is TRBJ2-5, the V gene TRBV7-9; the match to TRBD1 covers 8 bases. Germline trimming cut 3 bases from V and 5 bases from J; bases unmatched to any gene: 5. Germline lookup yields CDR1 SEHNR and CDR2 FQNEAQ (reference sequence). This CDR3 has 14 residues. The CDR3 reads CASSFRGLGETQYF. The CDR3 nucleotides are TGTGCCAGCAGCTTCAGGGGGCTTGGCGAGACCCAGTACTTC.